These 5 T cell receptor beta chains originate from one sample sequenced in a study of cytomegalovirus exposure and HLA in healthy donors. Only in-frame clones appear in the TCRdb table, and some are missing; sequencing was by immunoSEQ multiplex PCR. The sample yields about 150,000 clones, roughly 86% seen once. Sequencing input: PBMCs. Every receptor here comes from a human donor in good health.

The chain has TRBV13 and TRBJ1-2; D unresolved. Germline V gene sequence: CDR1 PRHDT, CDR2 FYEKMQ (reference sequence). The CDR3 totals 15 residues. Deletions cut 5 bases from V and 8 bases from J, with 21 bases between. The CDR3 is CASSPISSSGYGYTF. In DNA form, the CDR3 reads TGTGCCAGCAGCCCAATCAGCAGTTCGGGGTACGGCTACACCTTC.

The J gene is TRBJ2-3, the V gene TRBV5-1; 12 nucleotides agree with TRBD2. Trimming took 0 bases from V and 0 from J; bases not matched to a gene: 5. The CDR3 has 18 residues. CDR1 and CDR2 from the germline V gene are SGHRS and YFSETQ. CDR3 sequence reads: CASSLGLAGDFSTDTQYF. In nucleotides, the CDR3 is TGCGCCAGCAGCTTGGGACTAGCGGGGGACTTTAGCACAGATACGCAGTATTTT.

This chain connects TRBV7-9 to TRBJ1-2; 10 bases match TRBD1. With 6 bases clipped from V and 10 bases from J, the junction kept 17 bases outside the gene matches. Germline CDR1 reads SEHNR; CDR2 reads FQNEAQ (reference sequence). CDR3 size: 16 residues. CDR3 coding DNA: TGTGCCAGCAGATTTGGCCCCGAAGGGACAGGGGTTACCTACACCTTC. Its translation is CASRFGPEGTGVTYTF.

This clone was seen just once. The chain joins TRBV4-3 to TRBJ1-2; a weak D match, TRBD1 (6 bases). The CDR3 consists of 14 residues. Trimming pared 5 bases from V and 4 bases from J, leaving 14 bases between. Germline V gene lookup returns CDR1 LGHNA and CDR2 YSLEER. As DNA, the CDR3 is TGCGCCAGCAGCGTCGAATTGGACAGCTATGGCTACACCTTC. Encoded protein: CASSVELDSYGYTF.

V gene TRBV6-5 combines with J gene TRBJ2-1; D might be TRBD2 (6 bases). Germline V gene lookup returns CDR1 MNHEY and CDR2 SVGAGI. The V and J ends lost 0 bases and 6 bases respectively, with 9 bases between them. The CDR3 sequence is 14 residues long. The CDR3 region is CASSYSRESNEQFF. DNA for the CDR3: TGTGCCAGCAGTTACTCCCGGGAGAGCAATGAGCAGTTCTTC.